The rows below give T cell receptor beta chains drawn from one sample of a study of cytomegalovirus exposure and HLA in healthy donors. TCRdb's copy holds only in-frame clones and misses some; the assay was immunoSEQ multiplex PCR. The table lists 100,000 to 150,000 clones, more than 70% of them singletons, with roughly 1% in the top ten. Sequences were obtained from PBMCs. Receptors were obtained from an older woman in good health and CMV-seronegative. The CDR3 runs from the conserved cysteine through the conserved F or W. A D gene is named only where the DNA matches it firmly. The size field is filled for only some rows; it gives once, few, many or a size class.

j_call v_call clone_size d_call cdr3_nt cdr3_aa
TRBJ2-6 TRBV5-4 . TRBD1 TGTGCCAGCAGGGGACAGGGGGCAGCTGGGGCCAACGTCCTGACTTTC CASRGQGAAGANVLTF
TRBJ2-7 TRBV7-9 . . TGTGCCAGCAGCTTAGTAGGGACACTAACCTACGAGCAGTACTTC CASSLVGTLTYEQYF
TRBJ2-5 TRBV5-1 . . TGCGCCAGCAGATACAGTCAAGAGACCCAGTACTTC CASRYSQETQYF
TRBJ2-3 TRBV7-3 few . TGTGCCAGCAGCGCGGGTGTCAGCACAGATACGCAGTATTTT CASSAGVSTDTQYF
TRBJ1-2 TRBV6-5 few TRBD1 TGTGCCAGCAGCTTCACAGGGGACTATGGCTACACCTTC CASSFTGDYGYTF
TRBJ2-2 TRBV28 . . TGTGCCAGCAGTTTATATTCCGGACTGGGGACCGGGGAGCTGTTTTTT CASSLYSGLGTGELFF
TRBJ1-5 TRBV5-4 few . TGTGCCAGCAGCTTGGCTGAGGGCCCCCAGCATTTT CASSLAEGPQHF
TRBJ1-5 TRBV2 . . TGTGCCAGCAGTGCAGTTGGCCCCACGGGGCAGCCCCAGCATTTT CASSAVGPTGQPQHF
TRBJ2-1 TRBV28 . . TGTGCCAGCAGTTTAACTGGCGGGGTACTCTACAATGAGCAGTTCTTC CASSLTGGVLYNEQFF
TRBJ2-7 TRBV10-3 . . TGTGCCATCAGGGACACAAGATCCTACGAGCAGTACTTC CAIRDTRSYEQYF
TRBJ2-3 TRBV7-8 few TRBD2 TGTGCCAGCAGCCGCGCACTAGCGGGGGAAAGCACAGATACGCAGTATTTT CASSRALAGESTDTQYF
TRBJ1-1 TRBV11-2 . . TGTGCCAGCAGCTTAGTCCGGACTGAAGCTTTCTTT CASSLVRTEAFF
TRBJ1-1 TRBV27 . TRBD1 TGTGCCAGCAGCCCGGGACAGGGTTTCACTGAAGCTTTCTTT CASSPGQGFTEAFF
TRBJ2-5 TRBV7-9 . TRBD2 TGTGCCAGCAGCTCCCGTAGCGGGGGAAGAGGGCAAGAGACCCAGTACTTC CASSSRSGGRGQETQYF
TRBJ2-7 TRBV15 . . TGTGCCACCAGCAGAGGCGCATCGACCTACGAGCAGTACTTC CATSRGASTYEQYF
TRBJ1-2 TRBV2 . . TGTGCCAGCAGTGAACAAGGGGGAAACTATGGCTACACCTTC CASSEQGGNYGYTF
TRBJ1-1 TRBV19 few . TGTGCCAGTAATGGGCAGGGGATCTCTGAAGCTTTCTTT CASNGQGISEAFF
TRBJ2-3 TRBV6-1 . TRBD2 TGTGCCAGCAGTGACACCCCCGGGGGGGCCGATACGCAGTATTTT CASSDTPGGADTQYF
TRBJ2-1 TRBV7-3 once TRBD2 TGTGCCAGCAGCTTGGTTGGGGGAAGCGGGGGGGCCAATGAGCAGTTCTTC CASSLVGGSGGANEQFF
TRBJ2-4 TRBV19 . TRBD2 TGTGCCAGTAGTATAGATAACAGCGGGGGGGACAAAAACATTCAGTACTTC CASSIDNSGGDKNIQYF
TRBJ1-2 TRBV28 . TRBD1 TGTGCCAGCAGTTTCGGGGGACAGCTCTATGGCTACACCTTC CASSFGGQLYGYTF
TRBJ2-7 TRBV28 . TRBD1 TGTGCCACCGAGTCCCCGGGACAGGCTTACTACGAGCAGTACTTC CATESPGQAYYEQYF
TRBJ1-5 TRBV7-8 . . TGTGCCAGCAGCACCCCGACACCTAGCAATCAGCCCCAGCATTTT CASSTPTPSNQPQHF
TRBJ2-7 TRBV28 . TRBD2 TGTGCCAGCAGTCTGGGATCGGCTAGCGGATCATACGAGCAGTACTTC CASSLGSASGSYEQYF
TRBJ1-4 TRBV28 . TRBD1 TGTGCCAGCAGTCTAGGGACAGGGGGGGATGAAAAACTGTTTTTT CASSLGTGGDEKLFF
TRBJ2-4 TRBV10-1 . . TGCGCCAGCAGTGAGTCGACCCTAGAGGCCAAAAACATTCAGTACTTC CASSESTLEAKNIQYF
TRBJ2-7 TRBV7-9 . . TGTTCCAGCAGAAGAGGGCCGGACTCCTACGAGCAGTACTTC CSSRRGPDSYEQYF
TRBJ2-3 TRBV30 . TRBD2 TGTGCCTGGAGTGTAAGAGGATCGGGGAGGGCCCGGAAAGATACGCAGTATTTT CAWSVRGSGRARKDTQYF
TRBJ2-7 TRBV30 . TRBD1 TGTGCCTGGAGTGTATTTCGTGGGACAGGGAGGGACTCCTACGAGCAGTACTTC CAWSVFRGTGRDSYEQYF
TRBJ2-3 TRBV27 . TRBD2 TGTGCCAGCATTAAAGCGGGAGCGGCAGATACGCAGTATTTT CASIKAGAADTQYF
TRBJ2-2 TRBV7-3 . . TGTGCCAGTGCGGAAACCGGGGAGCTGTTTTTT CASAETGELFF
TRBJ2-1 TRBV29-1 . . TGCAGCGTTGAAGATTACGGCCTATTTGGCGGCTCCTACAATGAGCAGTTCTTC CSVEDYGLFGGSYNEQFF
TRBJ2-3 TRBV2 . TRBD2 TGTGCCAGCAGTGAGACGACTAGCGGGAGGGCCGGCACAGATACGCAGTATTTT CASSETTSGRAGTDTQYF
TRBJ2-7 TRBV5-6 . TRBD2 TGTGCCAGCAGCTTTGGGCTAGCGGGAGGACCGGGCCCAAACGAGCAGTACTTC CASSFGLAGGPGPNEQYF
TRBJ2-2 TRBV11-2 few TRBD1 TGTGCCAGCAGCCGGGACAGGAGTAACACCGGGGAGCTGTTTTTT CASSRDRSNTGELFF
TRBJ2-2 TRBV29-1 . . TGCAGCGTTGAAGACGACGGCGGGACGAACACCGGGGAGCTGTTTTTT CSVEDDGGTNTGELFF
TRBJ2-5 TRBV28 . TRBD2 TGTGCCAGCAGTATCGGACTAGCGGGGGGTGGTCAAGAGACCCAGTACTTC CASSIGLAGGGQETQYF
TRBJ2-2 TRBV10-1 . . TGCGCCAGCAGTGAGCAGATTACCGGGGAGCTGTTTTTT CASSEQITGELFF
TRBJ1-1 TRBV6-5 . . TGTGCCAGCAATTACAGGAACAGGGACACTGAAGCTTTCTTT CASNYRNRDTEAFF
TRBJ2-3 TRBV6-4 . TRBD1 TGTGCCAGCAGTTCGGAGGCCGGGACAGCTCCAGATACGCAGTATTTT CASSSEAGTAPDTQYF
TRBJ1-4 TRBV6-6 . TRBD1 TGTGCCAGCAGGGACAGGGGGGTCGGTAATGAAAAACTGTTTTTT CASRDRGVGNEKLFF
TRBJ2-1 TRBV7-6 . . TGTGCCAGCAGCTCCGGAGGGTACAATGAGCAGTTCTTC CASSSGGYNEQFF
TRBJ2-7 TRBV7-9 . . TGTGCCAGCAGCTTAGCGCGACCAGGCTCCTACGAGCAGTACTTC CASSLARPGSYEQYF
TRBJ1-2 TRBV9 . TRBD1 TGTGCCAGCAGCGGGGGGACAGGCCGTGGCTACACCTTC CASSGGTGRGYTF
TRBJ1-3 TRBV27 . . . CASSTSTGGPGNTIYF
TRBJ2-1 TRBV4-2 . TRBD2 TGTGCCAGCAGCCTACGGGAGGATGGGCGGAATGAGCAGTTCTTC CASSLREDGRNEQFF
TRBJ2-2 TRBV10-3 few . TGTGCCATCAGTGAGACAGTCAATACCGGGGAGCTGTTTTTT CAISETVNTGELFF
TRBJ2-7 TRBV9 . . TGTGCCAGCACCGTTGATCTGACTAATCCTAACGAGCAGTACTTC CASTVDLTNPNEQYF
TRBJ2-7 TRBV2 . TRBD1 TGTGCCAGCACTAACGACAGGGTGTCCTACGAGCAGTACTTC CASTNDRVSYEQYF
TRBJ1-3 TRBV28 . TRBD1 TGTGCCAGCAGTCAGCAGGGGGCCGCTGGAAACACCATATATTTT CASSQQGAAGNTIYF
TRBJ2-3 TRBV11-2 . . TGTGCCAGCAGGTTTACAAGCACAGATACGCAGTATTTT CASRFTSTDTQYF
TRBJ1-5 TRBV2 . TRBD1 TGTGCCAGCAGCAGACAGGGTAGAAGCAATCAGCCCCAGCATTTT CASSRQGRSNQPQHF
TRBJ2-7 TRBV28 . . TGTGCCAGCAGTTTATACAGTGCCTACGAGCAGTACTTC CASSLYSAYEQYF
TRBJ1-1 TRBV27 . TRBD1 TGTGCCAGCAGCTTATGGGTTGGGGGACAGGGTTACACTGAAGCTTTCTTT CASSLWVGGQGYTEAFF